Listed below are T cell receptor beta chains from one sample, sequenced in a study of blood T cell repertoires in COVID-19. TCRdb keeps only in-frame clones here, not all; method: immunoSEQ multiplex PCR. The profile shows about 320,000 clones, 70% to 90% of them singletons. The sequenced material came from peripheral blood. The receptor set was obtained from a man between 18 and 35 years old who had recovered from COVID-19. CDR3s include the opening cysteine and the closing phenylalanine or tryptophan. The D gene is left open where the match is weak. Some rows have no size entry. The others give once, few or many, or a class for an expanded clone.

v_call: TRBV15
d_call: -
clone_size: once
j_call: TRBJ2-1
cdr3_nt: TGTGCCACCAGCAGTACAGGGTACAATGAGCAGTTCTTC
cdr3_aa: CATSSTGYNEQFF

v_call: TRBV3-1/TRBV3-2
d_call: TRBD1
clone_size: -
j_call: TRBJ1-1
cdr3_nt: TGTGCCAGCAGTAACCCCAAGACAGGGTTGAACACTGAAGCTTTCTTT
cdr3_aa: CASSNPKTGLNTEAFF

v_call: TRBV5-1
d_call: TRBD1
clone_size: -
j_call: TRBJ1-1
cdr3_nt: TGCGCCAGCAGCATAGGGACAGTAAACACTGAAGCTTTCTTT
cdr3_aa: CASSIGTVNTEAFF

v_call: TRBV2
d_call: TRBD1
clone_size: -
j_call: TRBJ1-5
cdr3_nt: TGTGCCAGCAGCGGGGACAGAGAATATCAGCCCCAGCATTTT
cdr3_aa: CASSGDREYQPQHF

v_call: TRBV18
d_call: -
clone_size: -
j_call: TRBJ2-7
cdr3_nt: TGTGCCAGCTCACGAGAGGGCGACGAGCAGTACTTC
cdr3_aa: CASSREGDEQYF

v_call: TRBV4-3
d_call: -
clone_size: -
j_call: TRBJ1-2
cdr3_nt: TGCGCCAGCAGCCAAGAGGGGGGGGTTTCGACCTATGGCTACACCTTC
cdr3_aa: CASSQEGGVSTYGYTF

v_call: TRBV7-3
d_call: -
clone_size: -
j_call: TRBJ2-5
cdr3_nt: TGTGCCAGCAGCTCCGACGGCGGGGTGCAAGAGACCCAGTACTTC
cdr3_aa: CASSSDGGVQETQYF

v_call: TRBV12-3/TRBV12-4
d_call: -
clone_size: -
j_call: TRBJ2-1
cdr3_nt: TGTGCCAGCAGTTACATCAATGAGCAGTTCTTC
cdr3_aa: CASSYINEQFF

v_call: TRBV28
d_call: -
clone_size: -
j_call: TRBJ2-7
cdr3_nt: TGTGCCAGCATCCCACCCCCAGGGGTTGGGGCCTACGAGCAGTACTTC
cdr3_aa: CASIPPPGVGAYEQYF

v_call: TRBV13
d_call: TRBD1
clone_size: -
j_call: TRBJ1-6
cdr3_nt: TGTGCCAGCAGTGGGACAGGGAGCTCCTATAATTCACCCCTCCACTTT
cdr3_aa: CASSGTGSSYNSPLHF

v_call: TRBV5-6
d_call: -
clone_size: -
j_call: TRBJ1-2
cdr3_nt: TGTGCCAGCAGCTTGGCGGACAGAGAGACCTATGGCTACACCTTC
cdr3_aa: CASSLADRETYGYTF

v_call: TRBV19
d_call: -
clone_size: -
j_call: TRBJ1-1
cdr3_nt: TGTGCCAGTAGTCCAGGCTATGACACTGAAGCTTTCTTT
cdr3_aa: CASSPGYDTEAFF

v_call: TRBV5-1
d_call: TRBD1
clone_size: -
j_call: TRBJ2-3
cdr3_nt: TGCGCCAGCAGCTCCTTGACAGGGGAAGATACGCAGTATTTT
cdr3_aa: CASSSLTGEDTQYF

v_call: TRBV11-1
d_call: -
clone_size: -
j_call: TRBJ2-1
cdr3_nt: TGTGCCGTAATCGAGAATGAGCAGTTCTTC
cdr3_aa: CAVIENEQFF

v_call: TRBV19
d_call: TRBD1
clone_size: -
j_call: TRBJ2-7
cdr3_nt: TGTGCCAGCACCAAGGGACAGAGCTCCTACGAGCAGTACTTC
cdr3_aa: CASTKGQSSYEQYF

v_call: TRBV9
d_call: TRBD1
clone_size: few
j_call: TRBJ1-3
cdr3_nt: TGTGCCAGCAGCGCCAAGCTGACAGGGTCTGGAAACACCATATATTTT
cdr3_aa: CASSAKLTGSGNTIYF

v_call: TRBV4-3
d_call: -
clone_size: -
j_call: TRBJ1-5
cdr3_nt: TGCGCCAGCAGCCAAGGACCCCCAGGGTACAATCAGCCCCAGCATTTT
cdr3_aa: CASSQGPPGYNQPQHF

v_call: TRBV29-1
d_call: -
clone_size: -
j_call: TRBJ1-1
cdr3_nt: TGCAGCGTTGAGTTAGGGGTCTCGAACACTGAAGCTTTCTTT
cdr3_aa: CSVELGVSNTEAFF

v_call: TRBV7-2
d_call: TRBD1
clone_size: -
j_call: TRBJ2-1
cdr3_nt: TGTGCCAGCAGCCCATCGCAGGGGGCCTACAATGAGCAGTTCTTC
cdr3_aa: CASSPSQGAYNEQFF

v_call: TRBV4-1
d_call: -
clone_size: -
j_call: TRBJ1-5
cdr3_nt: TGCGCCAGCAGCCAAGAGTCTCAGGTTCCTCAGCCCCAGCATTTT
cdr3_aa: CASSQESQVPQPQHF

v_call: TRBV20-1
d_call: TRBD2
clone_size: -
j_call: TRBJ2-7
cdr3_nt: TGCAGTGCTAGTGTTGGCGGGGGTTATAACACCTACGAGCAGTACTTC
cdr3_aa: CSASVGGGYNTYEQYF

v_call: TRBV24-1
d_call: TRBD1
clone_size: -
j_call: TRBJ2-1
cdr3_nt: TGTGCCACCGGGACAGGCGGTGAGCAGTTCTTC
cdr3_aa: CATGTGGEQFF

v_call: TRBV19
d_call: TRBD2
clone_size: -
j_call: TRBJ2-1
cdr3_nt: TGTGCCAGTAGGACTAGCGGTCGGGATGAGCAGTTCTTC
cdr3_aa: CASRTSGRDEQFF

v_call: TRBV7-2
d_call: TRBD2
clone_size: -
j_call: TRBJ2-3
cdr3_nt: TGTGCCAGCAGCCCAGGGGTCCTAGCGGGTACAGATACGCAGTATTTT
cdr3_aa: CASSPGVLAGTDTQYF

v_call: TRBV6-2/TRBV6-3
d_call: -
clone_size: -
j_call: TRBJ2-7
cdr3_nt: TGTGCCAGCAGTTACTCGACACAGGGAGTCTTCTTTCACGAGCAGTACTTC
cdr3_aa: CASSYSTQGVFFHEQYF

v_call: TRBV11-2
d_call: TRBD1
clone_size: -
j_call: TRBJ2-5
cdr3_nt: TGTGCCAGCAGCTCCAGCCTGGGACAGGGAAGGGAGACCCAGTACTTC
cdr3_aa: CASSSSLGQGRETQYF

v_call: TRBV6-5
d_call: -
clone_size: -
j_call: TRBJ1-1
cdr3_nt: TGTGCCAGCAGTTACCGGAGCTACACTGAAGCTTTCTTT
cdr3_aa: CASSYRSYTEAFF